The clone carrying this T cell receptor beta chain was seen repeatedly, ten times or more. What it recognizes is unknown. This record comes from a study of regulatory T cells in long-lasting Graves disease. Regarding the study as a whole: For persistent Graves' patients, TCR diversity was lower than for newly diagnosed ones. Limited samples may have lowered accuracy.

Trimming took off 1 base at V and 6 bases at J, with 9 bases between the two ends. In germline, CDR1 is SGHNT, CDR2 YENEEA. This CDR3 contains 13 residues. CDR3-region Arm-PCR and iRepertoire HTBI primers produced the TCR beta libraries. TCRdb fed the multiplex PCR reads into MiXCR, producing one record per CDR3 protein. There are approximately 230,000 distinct CDR3 sequences in the sample; about 17% occur only once, and approximately 20% lies in the top ten. The time point denotes: newly diagnosed GD, antithyroid drugs for less than 3 months. TCR sequences were obtained from RNA taken from PBMCs. Patients with Graves' disease were diagnosed by American Thyroid Association guidelines.

The rearrangement links TRBV11-3 to TRBJ1-2; weak D call: TRBD1 (5 bases). This TCR derives from a female donor with Graves disease. Material: peripheral blood mononuclear cells (PBMCs), obtained at new diagnosis, from a patient treated with antithyroid drugs. The CDR3 sequence is CASSLGGSHGYTF. In DNA, the CDR3 is TGTGCCAGCAGCTTAGGGGGCTCCCATGGCTACACCTTC.